This T cell receptor (beta chain) was recorded in a study of technical replicates of blood from several donors. Assay used: immunoSEQ multiplex PCR; TCRdb lists only in-frame clones, some missing. The sample has 65,000 to 95,000 clones; around nine tenths are singletons. Germline loops: CDR1 SEHNR, CDR2 FQNEAQ (reference sequence). V shed 5 bases and J shed 3 bases, with 19 bases lying between them. This CDR3 is 17 amino acids long. The rearrangement links TRBV7-9 to TRBJ2-2; tentative D call: TRBD1 (6 bases). The TCR sequence derives from a human donor in good health. The sample taken for sequencing was T cells isolated from PBMCs. CDR3 in DNA: TGTGCCAGCAGCCTCTCCCTAGAGGGGGAGTACACCGGGGAGCTGTTTTTT. It is translated as CASSLSLEGEYTGELFF. The variable domain in full, completed from reference TRBV7-9 and TRBJ2-2, reads DTGVSQNPRHKITKRGQNVTFRCDPISEHNRLYWYRQTLGQGPEFLTYFQNEAQLEKSRLLSDRFSAERPKGSFSTLEIQRTEQGDSAMYLCASSLSLEGEYTGELFFGEGSRLTVL.